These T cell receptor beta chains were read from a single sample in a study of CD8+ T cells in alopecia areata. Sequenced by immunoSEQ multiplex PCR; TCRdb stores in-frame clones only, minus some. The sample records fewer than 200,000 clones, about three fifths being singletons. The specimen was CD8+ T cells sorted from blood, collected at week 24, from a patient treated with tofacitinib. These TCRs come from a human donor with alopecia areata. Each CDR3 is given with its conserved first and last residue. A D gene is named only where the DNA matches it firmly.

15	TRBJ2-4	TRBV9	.	CASNEGVGAKNIQYF
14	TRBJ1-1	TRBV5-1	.	CASSPSLDSIEAFF
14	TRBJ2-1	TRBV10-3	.	CASSYSGPSREQFF
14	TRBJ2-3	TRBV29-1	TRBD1	CSAWTGGPTDTQYF
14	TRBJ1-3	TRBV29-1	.	CTMGGIVSGNTIYF
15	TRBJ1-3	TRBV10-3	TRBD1	CAISDPDRVGNTIYF
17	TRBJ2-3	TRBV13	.	CASSFGRGRAPTDTQYF
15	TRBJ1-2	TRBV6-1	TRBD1	CASSVGTERNYGYTF
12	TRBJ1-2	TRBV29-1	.	CSVEDRVEGYTF
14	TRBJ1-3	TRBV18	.	CASSPQTVGNTIYF
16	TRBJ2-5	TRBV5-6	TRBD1	CASSIPGQGSQETQYF
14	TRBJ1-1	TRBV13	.	CASSLAGRNTEAFF
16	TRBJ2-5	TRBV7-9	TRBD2	CASSSRLAGGQETQYF
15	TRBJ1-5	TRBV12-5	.	CASGPVSGGNQPQHF
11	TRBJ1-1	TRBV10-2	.	CASRIQTEAFF
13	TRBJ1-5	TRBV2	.	CASRQQGVQPQHF
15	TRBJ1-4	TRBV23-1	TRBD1	CASSHRTGGYEKLFF
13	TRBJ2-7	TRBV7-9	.	CASSSAGFYEQYF
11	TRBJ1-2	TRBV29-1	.	CSVEAKYGYTF
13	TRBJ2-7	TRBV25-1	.	CASSEGLSYEQYF
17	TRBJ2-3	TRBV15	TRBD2	CATSNPPSSGFTDTQYF
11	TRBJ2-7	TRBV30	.	CAWRRGYEQYF
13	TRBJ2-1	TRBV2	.	CASIQVGGDEQFF
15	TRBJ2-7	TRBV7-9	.	CASSLGGYPWNEQYF
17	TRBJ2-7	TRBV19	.	CASSIDLRGERPYEQYF
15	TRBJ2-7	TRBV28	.	CASSPGRVAGYEQYF
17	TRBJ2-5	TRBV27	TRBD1	CASSRDAPGQGRETQYF
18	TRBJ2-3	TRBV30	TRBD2	CAWSVRIRLAGGGDTQYF
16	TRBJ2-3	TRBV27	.	CASSNLQGGLTDTQYF
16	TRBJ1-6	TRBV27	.	CASSWTWGEDNSPLHF
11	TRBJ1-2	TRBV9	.	CASSVGVGYTF
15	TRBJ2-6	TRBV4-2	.	CASSQEGPGANVLTF
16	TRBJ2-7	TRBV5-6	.	CASSLGTWAPYYEQYF
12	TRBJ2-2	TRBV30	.	CAWREGSGELFF
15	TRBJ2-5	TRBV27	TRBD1	CASSRPMGQQETQYF
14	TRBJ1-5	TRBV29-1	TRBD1	CSVRTGMSNQPQHF
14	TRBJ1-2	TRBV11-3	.	CASSPRDGYYGYTF
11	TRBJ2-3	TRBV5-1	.	CASRATDTQYF
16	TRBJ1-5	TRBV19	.	CASSMDSGFSSQPQHF
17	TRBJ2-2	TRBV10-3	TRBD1	CATEDRGSQTNTGELFF
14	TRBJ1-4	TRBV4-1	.	CASSRLDGNGELFF
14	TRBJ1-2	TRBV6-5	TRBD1	CASWTGGFANGYTF
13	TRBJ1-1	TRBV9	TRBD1	CASSGQGSGEAFF
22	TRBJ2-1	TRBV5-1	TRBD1	CASSSGEPPGQGRVSSYNEQFF
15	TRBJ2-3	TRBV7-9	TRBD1	CASSFRDRVTDTQYF
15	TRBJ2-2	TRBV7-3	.	CASSLTRGSTGELFF
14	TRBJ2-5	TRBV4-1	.	CASSQPPGGETQYF
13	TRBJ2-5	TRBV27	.	CASSFTGLETQYF